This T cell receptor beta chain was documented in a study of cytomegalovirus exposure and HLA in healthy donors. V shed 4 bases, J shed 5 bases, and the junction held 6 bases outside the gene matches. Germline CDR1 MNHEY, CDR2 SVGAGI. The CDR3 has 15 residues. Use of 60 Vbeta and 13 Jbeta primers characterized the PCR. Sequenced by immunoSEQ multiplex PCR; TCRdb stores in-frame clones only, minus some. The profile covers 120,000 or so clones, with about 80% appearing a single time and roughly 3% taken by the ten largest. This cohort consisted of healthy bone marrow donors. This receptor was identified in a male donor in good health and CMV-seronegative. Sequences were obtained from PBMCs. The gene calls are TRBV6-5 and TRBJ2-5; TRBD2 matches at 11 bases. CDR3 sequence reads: CASSLAGGPRETQYF. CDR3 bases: TGTGCCAGCAGTTTAGCGGGGGGGCCTCGGGAGACCCAGTACTTC.